This is a list of T cell receptor beta chains from one sample in a study of blood T cells in healthy people across ages. TCRdb fed the 5' RACE reads into MiXCR, producing one record per CDR3 protein. The sample gives roughly 700,000 distinct CDR3 sequences, roughly 50% of which show up once; about a third is in the top ten. Source material: blood. Source of these receptors: a woman aged 60-75 years in good health. CDR3s include the opening cysteine and the closing phenylalanine or tryptophan. The order of the fields is D gene, V gene, J gene, clone size, CDR3 DNA, CDR3 protein. A D gene is named only where the DNA matches it firmly. Size is omitted from some rows. Given values are once, few, many or a class for expanded clones.

.	TRBV3-1	TRBJ2-7	.	TGTGCCAGCAGCCAGGATCTGCAGTACGGGACATCACTCGTCCACGAGCAGTACTTC	CASSQDLQYGTSLVHEQYF
.	TRBV12-3/TRBV12-4	TRBJ2-7	.	TGTGCCAGCAGTCCCGGGCCCTGGGGGCAGTACTTC	CASSPGPWGQYF
.	TRBV7-2	TRBJ2-5	.	TGTGCCAGCAGCTTAGCTCCGAAACGAGGAGAGACCCAGTACTTC	CASSLAPKRGETQYF
.	TRBV29-1	TRBJ2-7	few	TGCAGCGTTTGGAGTGGCTACGAGCAGTACTTC	CSVWSGYEQYF
.	TRBV5-1	TRBJ2-1	.	TGCGCCAGCAGCTTGGCAGCGGGCTCCTACAATGAGCAGTTCTTC	CASSLAAGSYNEQFF
TRBD1	TRBV24-1	TRBJ2-1	.	TGTGCCACCAGTGATCCTACAGGGGGCGCCTACAATGAGCAGTTCTTC	CATSDPTGGAYNEQFF
TRBD2	TRBV9	TRBJ2-7	.	TGTGCCAGCAGCGTCGGGACTACGACCTACGAGCAGTACTTC	CASSVGTTTYEQYF
TRBD1	TRBV4-2	TRBJ1-2	.	TGTGCCAGCAGCCAAGCCCTGACAGGGTTCAATGGCTACACCTTC	CASSQALTGFNGYTF
.	TRBV7-2	TRBJ2-7	.	TGTGTCAGCAGCTCGGACGCTGGACGTTCCTACGAGCAGTACTTC	CVSSSDAGRSYEQYF
TRBD2	TRBV5-1	TRBJ2-2	.	TGCGCCAGCAGCTTGGAGGGACTAGCGAACACCGGGGAGCTGTTTTTT	CASSLEGLANTGELFF
TRBD1	TRBV7-2	TRBJ2-7	few	TGTGCCAGCAGCTTAGGACAGGGGCAATCCTACGAGCAGTACTTC	CASSLGQGQSYEQYF
TRBD1	TRBV5-1	TRBJ2-5	many	TGCGCCAGCAGCATTGGACAGGGAGAAGAGACCCAGTACTTC	CASSIGQGEETQYF
TRBD1	TRBV2	TRBJ1-6	.	TGTGCCAGCGAGGAGGGGGCTTTCGTTGGTTCACCCCTCCACTTT	CASEEGAFVGSPLHF
TRBD1	TRBV11-2	TRBJ1-2	.	TGTGCCAGCAGCCTAGGACAGGGCTTTGGCTACACCTTC	CASSLGQGFGYTF
.	TRBV4-3	TRBJ2-2	.	TGCGCCAGCAGCCAAGAGGCAACAGCCAACACCGGGGAGCTGTTTTTT	CASSQEATANTGELFF
TRBD2	TRBV18	TRBJ2-1	.	TGTGCCAGCTCACCAGGGACTAGCGGCCTATACAATGAGCAGTTCTTC	CASSPGTSGLYNEQFF
.	TRBV6-2/TRBV6-3	TRBJ2-1	.	TGTGCCAGCAGTTACTCCACCAAAGATGGGGCCAGGGAGAATGAGCAGTTCTTC	CASSYSTKDGARENEQFF
TRBD2	TRBV29-1	TRBJ2-3	few	TGCAGCGTTGAAGAGGGACTAGCGGGGTTCTCAGATACGCAGTATTTT	CSVEEGLAGFSDTQYF
.	TRBV29-1	TRBJ2-1	few	TGCAGCGCCAGGGGTTGTGAGCAGTTCTTC	CSARGCEQFF
.	TRBV12-3/TRBV12-4	TRBJ1-1	.	TGTGCCGGCAGTGAGACAGAGGACACTGAAGCTTTCTTT	CAGSETEDTEAFF
.	TRBV7-8	TRBJ2-7	many	TGTGCCAGCAGCTTACTACAGGGCCCCTCCTACGAGCAGTACTTC	CASSLLQGPSYEQYF
.	TRBV2	TRBJ2-2	.	TGTGCCAGCAGTGAACATGGTGTCACGAACACCGGGGAGCTGTTTTTT	CASSEHGVTNTGELFF
TRBD1	TRBV20-1	TRBJ2-3	few	TGCAGTGCCGAGGACAGGGGGCGTCCCCATTACACAGATACGCAGTATTTT	CSAEDRGRPHYTDTQYF
TRBD1	TRBV28	TRBJ2-7	medium-sized	TGTGCCAGCAGCCCGGGACAGTCGTACGAGCAGTACTTC	CASSPGQSYEQYF
.	TRBV4-1	TRBJ2-7	.	TGCGCCAGCAGCCAAGATGGGGTCGAGGGCAAACCCTCCTACGAGCAGTACTTC	CASSQDGVEGKPSYEQYF
TRBD1	TRBV28	TRBJ1-5	.	TGTGCCAGCAGTTCGACAGGGGAAAGTTATCAGCCCCAGCATTTT	CASSSTGESYQPQHF
.	TRBV7-9	TRBJ1-2	once	TGTGCCAGCAGCCTCGACAGCGACGCTAATGGCTACACCTTC	CASSLDSDANGYTF
.	TRBV6-1	TRBJ2-5	.	TGTGCCAGCAGTGAACAGGGACGCCAAGAGACCCAGTACTTC	CASSEQGRQETQYF
.	TRBV10-3	TRBJ2-7	many	TGTGCCATCAGTGAGTCGTCCTACGAGCAGTACTTC	CAISESSYEQYF
.	TRBV5-1	TRBJ1-6	.	TGCGCCAGCAGCTCCGGAGTACGCGCAACAGTCCCCCACTTT	CASSSGVRATVPHF
.	TRBV20-1	TRBJ2-7	.	TGCAGTGCTACCACAGATAGCTCCTACGAGCAGTACTTC	CSATTDSSYEQYF
TRBD2	TRBV12-3/TRBV12-4	TRBJ2-7	few	TGTGCCAGCAGTCCCGGACTAGCGGGAGGCCTTACGTCAAACTACTACGAGCAGTACTTC	CASSPGLAGGLTSNYYEQYF
.	TRBV9	TRBJ2-1	.	TGTGCCAGCAGCGTAGTAGCCGGGAGAGGCTCCTACAATGAGCAGTTCTTC	CASSVVAGRGSYNEQFF
.	TRBV15	TRBJ1-4	.	TGTGCCACCAGCAGAGGGCTCTCGGGTCTGCCGCCAAATGAAAAACTGTTTTTT	CATSRGLSGLPPNEKLFF
TRBD2	TRBV7-9	TRBJ2-7	.	TGTGCCAGCAGCTACCCAGCGGGAGGATCGTACGAGCAGTACTTC	CASSYPAGGSYEQYF
.	TRBV20-1	TRBJ2-3	few	TGCAGTGCTAGAAGCTCGAGTAATGCGGGGGATACGCAGTATTTT	CSARSSSNAGDTQYF
.	TRBV5-1	TRBJ2-7	few	TGCGCCAGCAGCTTTAGCATGTTCTACGAGCAGTACTTC	CASSFSMFYEQYF
TRBD1	TRBV15	TRBJ2-7	.	TGTGCCACCAGCAGAAACAGGGGGCCCTACGAGCAGTACTTC	CATSRNRGPYEQYF
.	TRBV20-1	TRBJ2-1	many	TGCAGTGCCCCCTACCGGGACGGCTCCTACAATGAGCAGTTCTTC	CSAPYRDGSYNEQFF